The rows below give T cell receptor beta chains drawn from one sample of a study of CD8 T cells in ankylosing spondylitis. TCRdb reprocessed the 5' RACE reads via MiXCR and lists one record per CDR3 protein. The repertoire holds 250,000 or so distinct CDR3 sequences, 15% to 20% seen once, with more than 25% in the top ten. Sequencing was done on a sample of blood, either unsorted or a sorted T cell fraction (not recorded which). Every receptor here comes from a male donor with ankylosing spondylitis or in good health (not recorded which). CDR3s include the opening cysteine and the closing phenylalanine or tryptophan. The order of the fields is clone size, V gene, D gene, J gene, CDR3 protein, CDR3 DNA. D genes are given only for firm matches. Size tells how often a clone was seen (once, few, many) or the class of an expanded clone, and some rows leave it out.

.	TRBV11-2	.	TRBJ1-4	CASSIYPGPEVENEKLFF	TGTGCCAGCAGCATCTACCCAGGGCCTGAGGTGGAAAATGAAAAACTGTTTTTT
.	TRBV6-1	TRBD1	TRBJ2-3	CASGTDSTDTQYF	TGTGCCAGCGGGACAGACTCCACAGATACGCAGTATTTT
.	TRBV7-3	TRBD2	TRBJ2-1	CASSPTSGRPSGNEQFF	TGTGCCAGCAGCCCGACTAGCGGGAGGCCGAGCGGCAATGAGCAGTTCTTC
few	TRBV7-9	TRBD1	TRBJ1-1	CASSLLQGDTEAFF	TGTGCCAGCAGCTTACTACAGGGGGACACTGAAGCTTTCTTT
few	TRBV29-1	.	TRBJ2-3	CSVEEQTDTQYF	TGCAGCGTTGAAGAGCAGACAGATACGCAGTATTTT
.	TRBV5-8	.	TRBJ1-1	CASSLAEAFF	TGTGCCAGCAGCTTGGCCGAAGCTTTCTTT
few	TRBV5-5	.	TRBJ2-7	CASSLAGRVPVYEQYF	TGTGCCAGCAGCTTGGCGGGCAGGGTTCCCGTATACGAGCAGTACTTC
.	TRBV2	.	TRBJ2-2	CASSEAMGTNTGELFF	TGTGCCAGCAGTGAAGCGATGGGGACGAACACCGGGGAGCTGTTTTTT
few	TRBV5-1	.	TRBJ2-7	CASSLETSAYEQYF	TGCGCCAGCAGCTTGGAGACCTCGGCCTACGAGCAGTACTTC
few	TRBV15	TRBD1	TRBJ1-5	CATSAEQGAGNQPQHF	TGTGCCACCAGCGCCGAACAGGGGGCGGGCAATCAGCCCCAGCATTTT
many	TRBV13	.	TRBJ1-2	CASSLRGVTNYGYTF	TGTGCCAGCAGCTTACGGGGCGTTACTAACTATGGCTACACCTTC
.	TRBV15	.	TRBJ2-1	CATSGSTANEQFF	TGTGCCACCAGCGGTAGTACAGCTAATGAGCAGTTCTTC
.	TRBV4-3	.	TRBJ1-1	CASSETTVTEAFF	TGCGCCAGCAGTGAAACGACGGTGACTGAAGCTTTCTTT
.	TRBV7-6	.	TRBJ2-5	CASSPGLELNF	TGTGCCAGCAGCCCCGGACTGGAATTGAACTTC